Listed here are 4 T cell receptor beta chains from one sample, sequenced in a study of T cell repertoires in cytomegalovirus infection. One entry per CDR3 protein, called by TCRdb with MiXCR from the reads. The data hold around 230,000 distinct CDR3 sequences, with approximately 7% observed a single time. Input material: PBMCs. Every receptor here comes from a human donor in good health (CMV status not recorded). Some clones in this sample may be carry-over from other donors' samples.

This clonotype was detected a few times. V is TRBV28 and J is TRBJ1-2; D is unresolved. The germline CDR1 and CDR2 sequences are MDHEN and SYDVKM. V was pared by 6 bases and J by 4 bases, with 15 bases between. The CDR3 totals 14 residues. Written as DNA, the CDR3 is TGTGCCAGCAGAGCCATGATGGGTAGCTATGGCTACACCTTC. Protein: CASRAMMGSYGYTF.

This clonotype was observed many times. In DNA, the CDR3 is TGTGCCAGCAGCTTAGGGGAGTGGCTTCTAGCCAAAAACATTCAGTACTTC. Translated: CASSLGEWLLAKNIQYF. The V call is TRBV7-8, the J call TRBJ2-4; TRBD2 might be the D (5 bases). The CDR3 is 17 residues long. Germline V gene sequence: CDR1 SGHVS, CDR2 FQNEAQ. The V end lost 1 base, the J end lost 0 bases, and 13 bases lay between the germline ends.

The rearrangement uses TRBV7-2 and TRBJ2-5; perhaps TRBD2 as D (7 bases). The CDR3 loop spans 17 amino acids. V lost 1 base and J 2 bases, leaving 17 bases between the germline ends. The germline gives CDR1 SGHTA, CDR2 FQGNSA. The CDR3 loop reads CASSLVLPGRGQETQYF. For the CDR3, the DNA is TGTGCCAGCAGCTTAGTTCTACCGGGGAGGGGGCAAGAGACCCAGTACTTC.

This clonotype was recorded many times. Written as DNA, the CDR3 is TGCGCCAGCAGCTCGGGACGGAGAATAAACAATGAGCAGTTCTTC. It codes for CASSSGRRINNEQFF. The rearrangement uses TRBV5-1 and TRBJ2-1, with D perhaps being TRBD1 or TRBD2 (5 bases each). Germline V lookup: CDR1 SGHRS, CDR2 YFSETQ. Trimming removed 3 bases at V and 5 bases at J, with 15 bases between. This CDR3 region has 15 residues. Full variable domain (rest looked up from reference TRBV5-1 and TRBJ2-1): KAGVTQTPRYLIKTRGQQVTLSCSPISGHRSVSWYQQTPGQGLQFLFEYFSETQRNKGNFPGRFSGRQFSNSRSEMNVSTLELGDSALYLCASSSGRRINNEQFFGPGTRLTVL.